These 22 T cell receptor beta chains share one sample of origin, sequenced in a study of blood T cell repertoires in COVID-19 (TCRdb year 2020). Libraries were built with the immunoSEQ multiplex PCR assay. In its TCRdb copy, this immuneACCESS table keeps in-frame sequences only and misses some clones. Where compared with another copy, unresolved V genes explain less than half of these, and the others have no known cause. The sample table shows roughly 230,000 clones, and 87% are seen once. The top ten constitute approximately 7.2% of the sample. Sequenced input: PBMCs or T cells enriched from blood (not recorded which). Receptor source: a man younger than 45 in a cohort exposed to, infected with or recovered from COVID-19 (not recorded which).

The chain has TRBV10-1 and TRBJ2-7, with 8 bases lining up with TRBD1. Germline trimming cut 7 bases from V and 7 bases from J; bases unmatched to any gene: 15. This CDR3 is 15 amino acids long. Germline CDR1 is WNHNN and CDR2 is SYGVQD (reference sequence). The CDR3 nucleotides read TGCGCCAGCAACCAAAGACAGGGGTCCCCCGAAGAGCAGTACTTC. It translates to CASNQRQGSPEEQYF.

The V gene is TRBV24-1, the J gene TRBJ1-2, with TRBD1 matching 8 bases. CDR3 length: 15 residues. The germline gives CDR1 KGHDR, CDR2 SFDVKD. V was pared by 6 bases and J by 4 bases, with 9 bases of the junction left unmatched. The CDR3: CATSTSGQGSYGYTF. The CDR3 DNA reads TGTGCCACCAGTACGTCTGGACAGGGCAGCTATGGCTACACCTTC.

The V call is TRBV9, the J call TRBJ1-2; weak D call: TRBD1 (5 bases). Germline V CDR1 and CDR2: SGDLS, YYNGEE. V gave up 3 bases and J gave up 4 bases, with 13 bases separating them. The CDR3 extends over 14 amino acids. CDR3 in amino acids: CASSAPGVIYGYTF. The CDR3 nucleotides read TGTGCCAGCAGCGCACCGGGGGTGATCTATGGCTACACCTTC.

This CDR3 is CASSDIFF. The CDR3 DNA sequence: TGCGCCAGCTCCGACATATTCTTT. This chain uses TRBV10-1 with TRBJ1-1; no clear D. This CDR3 is 8 amino acids long. Germline V CDR1 and CDR2: WNHNN, SYGVQD (reference sequence). Between the trimmed V and J ends, which lost 8 bases and 14 bases, there was a span of 9 bases.

This rearrangement joins TRBV7-8 to TRBJ2-5; 10 bases are shared with TRBD1. After removal of 6 bases from V and 4 bases from J, the junction contained 11 bases not matched to a gene. CDR1 SGHVS and CDR2 FQNEAQ come from the germline V gene. The CDR3 runs to 16 residues. CDR3: CASSSRDRGSVETQYF. In DNA, the CDR3 is TGTGCCAGCAGTAGCCGGGACAGGGGTTCTGTAGAGACCCAGTACTTC.

This chain joins TRBV5-1 and TRBJ2-3, with TRBD1 matching 9 bases. This CDR3 is built from 14 residues. V was pared by 9 bases and J by 3 bases, with 8 bases of the junction left unmatched. Per the germline V gene, CDR1 is SGHRS and CDR2 is YFSETQ. The CDR3 bases are TGCGCCACCAAACAGGGGGCGCAGACAGATACGCAGTATTTT. Protein sequence: CATKQGAQTDTQYF.

The chain recombines TRBV7-9 with TRBJ1-2; no clear D gene. Germline assignment: CDR1 SEHNR and CDR2 FQNEAQ (reference sequence). This CDR3 has 12 amino acids. The V and J ends lost 0 bases and 10 bases respectively, with 9 bases between them. The CDR3 DNA is TGTGCCAGCAGCTTAGCACAGCAAGACTACACCTTC. Its protein product is CASSLAQQDYTF.

This chain joins TRBV20-1 and TRBJ2-7; D not certain. The V gene lost 3 bases and the J gene lost 3 bases, with 15 bases spanning the gap. From germline, CDR1 is DFQATT and CDR2 SNEGSKA (reference sequence). The CDR3 spans 14 residues. CDR3: CSASWWRLSYEQYF. The CDR3 DNA follows: TGCAGTGCTAGTTGGTGGCGGCTAAGCTACGAGCAGTACTTC.

This clone was recorded once. V gene TRBV5-4 combines with J gene TRBJ2-7; TRBD2 matches 7 bases. The V segment lost 2 bases and the J segment 2 bases; nucleotides outside the gene matches: 4. The CDR3 contains 14 residues. Germline values: CDR1 SGHNT, CDR2 YYREEE (reference sequence). CDR3 sequence (DNA): TGTGCCAGCAGCTTTCCCGGGACTACCTACGAGCAGTACTTC. Translated, it gives CASSFPGTTYEQYF.

The gene calls are TRBV7-9 and TRBJ1-1, with D possibly being TRBD1 (6 bases). Germline V gene data show CDR1 as SEHNR and CDR2 as FQNEAQ (reference sequence). The CDR3 consists of 16 residues. V was clipped by 5 bases and J by 0 bases, with 16 bases between them. The CDR3 is CASSPRTVTLNTEAFF. In DNA, the CDR3 is TGTGCCAGCAGCCCGCGGACAGTGACTTTGAACACTGAAGCTTTCTTT.

The V call is TRBV7-9, the J call TRBJ2-7, with a weak D call TRBD2 (7 bases). The CDR3 is 12 amino acids. The germline CDR1 and CDR2 sequences are SEHNR and FQNEAQ (reference sequence). The V end lost 5 bases, the J end lost 5 bases, and 10 bases lay between the germline ends. The CDR3 DNA follows: TGTGCCAGCAGCCAGCGGGACAACGAGCAGTACTTC. Protein: CASSQRDNEQYF.

The V call is TRBV5-5, the J call TRBJ1-2, with TRBD1 matching over 9 bases. The germline gives CDR1 SGHKS, CDR2 YYEKEE (reference sequence). V gave up 0 bases and J gave up 5 bases; unmatched junction bases: 5. This CDR3 contains 15 residues. The CDR3: CASSLAGTGIYGYTF. The CDR3 DNA reads TGTGCCAGCAGCTTGGCTGGGACAGGGATTTATGGCTACACCTTC.

This chain joins TRBV5-8 and TRBJ1-4, with 9 bases aligning to TRBD1. CDR3 length equals 15 residues. V gave up 3 bases and J gave up 6 bases; unmatched junction bases: 6. Germline V CDR1 and CDR2: SGHTS, YDEGEE. The CDR3 spells CASSSWTGADEKLFF. Written as DNA, the CDR3 is TGTGCCAGCAGCTCCTGGACAGGGGCGGATGAAAAACTGTTTTTT.

This clone showed up just once. The chain carries TRBV27 and TRBJ2-7; D may be TRBD2 (6 bases). The V end lost 2 bases, the J end lost 4 bases, and 9 bases lay between the germline ends. The CDR3 extends over 13 amino acids. Germline V gene lookup returns CDR1 MNHEY and CDR2 SMNVEV (reference sequence). The CDR3 sequence: CASSLDSGYEQYF. The CDR3 DNA follows: TGTGCCAGCAGTTTAGATAGCGGTTACGAGCAGTACTTC.

J is TRBJ1-2 and V is TRBV16; TRBD1 is a possible D gene (5 bases). Trimming pared 8 bases from V and 4 bases from J, leaving 20 bases between. The germline V gene has CDR1 KGHSY and CDR2 FQNENV. This CDR3 comprises 15 residues. CDR3 amino acids: CASSYGGAGSYGYTF. The CDR3 region has the DNA TGTGCCAGCTCGTACGGGGGAGCTGGAAGCTATGGCTACACCTTC.

The gene calls are TRBV25-1 and TRBJ1-2, with D hard to call. V was pared by 4 bases and J by 3 bases, with 9 bases between. CDR1 and CDR2 (germline): MGHDK, SYGVNS. This CDR3 has 13 residues. The CDR3 bases are TGTGCCAGCAGTGGGCCGGAGCACTATGGCTACACCTTC. Protein product: CASSGPEHYGYTF.

The sample holds one count of this clone. Germline and junction disagree at one end, which may indicate a read error. The V gene is TRBV7-7, the J gene TRBJ2-2; 10 positions match TRBD2. Germline V gene lookup returns CDR1 SSHAT and CDR2 FNYEAQ (reference sequence). The CDR3 spans 18 residues. DNA for the CDR3: TGTGCTAGCAGCAGTCTGCTAGGAGCGGGAGGGACCACCGGGGAGCTGTTTTTT. Translating gives CASSSLLGAGGTTGELFF.

This clone was picked up one time. CDR3: CASSLDRYNEQFF. CDR3 sequence (DNA): TGCGCCAGCAGCTTGGACAGGTACAATGAGCAGTTCTTC. This chain joins TRBV5-1 and TRBJ2-1; perhaps TRBD1 as D (5 bases). The CDR3 totals 13 residues. Trimming stripped 0 bases from V and 4 bases from J, with 5 bases between. Germline CDR1 reads SGHRS; CDR2 reads YFSETQ.

This chain joins TRBV7-6 and TRBJ1-5; tentative D call: TRBD1 (5 bases). V gave up 5 bases and J gave up 4 bases, with 15 bases separating them. CDR3 length: 15 residues. In germline, CDR1 is SGHVS, CDR2 FNYEAQ. CDR3 region: CASSRSSGTNQPQHF. The CDR3 DNA is TGTGCCAGCAGCCGGTCCTCCGGGACTAATCAGCCCCAGCATTTT.

This clone was detected only a few times. The V gene is TRBV6-6, the J gene TRBJ2-1; D could derive from TRBD1 or TRBD2 (5 bases each). CDR1 is MNHNY and CDR2 is SVGAGI in the germline V gene (reference sequence). V was pared by 5 bases and J by 0 bases, with 20 bases between. The CDR3 loop spans 18 amino acids. The CDR3 DNA reads TGTGCCAGCAGTCGAGGGGCTGGCAACTCTCGCTCCTACAATGAGCAGTTCTTC. This codes for CASSRGAGNSRSYNEQFF.

The chain couples TRBV19 to TRBJ1-2; D possibly corresponds to TRBD1 (5 bases). CDR1 is LNHDA, CDR2 SQIVND, per germline (reference sequence). The CDR3 is made up of 14 amino acids. Trimming shortened V by 6 bases and J by 4 bases, and 15 bases separated the two germline ends. CDR3 nucleotides: TGTGCCAGTAGGGAGGGGAGGGAAGTCTATGGCTACACCTTC. Translated: CASREGREVYGYTF.

The chain is built from TRBV27 and TRBJ1-4, with unresolved D. V lost 5 bases to trimming and J lost 0 bases, with 13 bases between them. The CDR3 is 16 residues long. CDR1 and CDR2 from the germline V gene are MNHEY and SMNVEV (reference sequence). This CDR3 reads CASSPRVGATNEKLFF. In DNA, the CDR3 is TGTGCCAGCAGTCCCCGGGTCGGTGCAACTAATGAAAAACTGTTTTTT.